This entry concerns a single TCR beta chain. As handled by the study authors: Reference gene primer amplification in the assay estimated nucleated cell counts. Measured with immunoSEQ multiplex PCR; TCRdb has only the in-frame clones, and not every one. D and trimming were read from the DNA, whereas the V and J calls and clone size are those reported in that table. The table has about 34,000 clones, roughly 93% seen once; the top ten hold more than 4.5%. These data belong to a study of blood T cell repertoires in COVID-19. Study summary: Researchers got acute and convalescent COVID-19 samples from the United States, Italy and Spain. PBMCs, B-cell-depleted T cells, or T cells provided the cDNA or gDNA that made up the material.

CDR3 length: 19 amino acids. Trimming took off 5 bases at V and 7 bases at J, with 30 bases between the two ends. Germline CDR1 LNHDA, CDR2 SQIVND (reference sequence). The chain carries TRBV19 and TRBJ1-5; tentatively, D is TRBD1 (5 bases). Material: peripheral blood. The TCR was taken from a human donor in a cohort sampled during active COVID-19. The CDR3 reads CASSPYLTETTLYRQPQHF. CDR3 nucleotides: TGTGCCAGTAGTCCTTACCTAACAGAGACAACCCTATACAGGCAGCCCCAGCATTTT.